These T cell receptor beta chains were read from a single sample in a study of blood T cell repertoires in COVID-19. The protocol was immunoSEQ multiplex PCR, while the TCRdb copy is restricted to in-frame clones and leaves out a portion. This sample has some 490,000 clones; approximately 85% occur once, and the top ten carry under 4%. The sequencing input was peripheral blood. All receptors come from a human donor in a cohort sampled during active COVID-19. CDR3s include the opening cysteine and the closing phenylalanine or tryptophan. Fields, in order: V gene, D gene, J gene, CDR3 protein, CDR3 DNA. A D gene is named only where the DNA matches it firmly.

v_gene: TRBV5-1; d_gene: -; j_gene: TRBJ2-7; CDR3aa: CASSPAGLGMGEQYF; CDR3nt: TGCGCCAGCAGCCCGGCGGGACTGGGCATGGGGGAGCAGTACTTC
v_gene: TRBV27; d_gene: TRBD2; j_gene: TRBJ2-1; CDR3aa: CASSNNLAGGFHEQFF; CDR3nt: TGTGCCAGCAGTAATAACCTAGCGGGAGGCTTCCATGAGCAGTTCTTC
v_gene: TRBV9; d_gene: -; j_gene: TRBJ2-7; CDR3aa: CASSVVNGGEQYF; CDR3nt: TGTGCCAGCAGCGTAGTCAATGGAGGCGAGCAGTACTTC
v_gene: TRBV10-2; d_gene: TRBD2; j_gene: TRBJ2-5; CDR3aa: CASSGSSGGLQETQYF; CDR3nt: TGCGCCAGCAGTGGCTCTAGCGGGGGACTTCAAGAGACCCAGTACTTC
v_gene: TRBV19; d_gene: TRBD2; j_gene: TRBJ2-3; CDR3aa: CASSIASGRPDIVADTQYF; CDR3nt: TGTGCCAGTAGTATAGCAAGCGGGAGACCCGACATTGTAGCAGATACGCAGTATTTT
v_gene: TRBV5-1; d_gene: -; j_gene: TRBJ1-4; CDR3aa: CASSKGGVSTNEKLFF; CDR3nt: TGCGCCAGCAGTAAAGGGGGGGTTTCAACTAATGAAAAACTGTTTTTT
v_gene: TRBV3-1/TRBV3-2; d_gene: TRBD1; j_gene: TRBJ1-2; CDR3aa: CASSPIPDRGGRGYTF; CDR3nt: TGTGCCAGCAGCCCGATCCCCGACAGGGGAGGACGTGGCTACACCTTC
v_gene: TRBV5-1; d_gene: TRBD1; j_gene: TRBJ1-6; CDR3aa: CASSPRTGTGVFSLHF; CDR3nt: TGCGCCAGCAGCCCCAGAACCGGGACAGGGGTCTTTTCCCTCCACTTT
v_gene: TRBV6-5; d_gene: TRBD2; j_gene: TRBJ2-1; CDR3aa: CASSYSTSGRGEQFF; CDR3nt: TGTGCCAGCAGTTACTCGACTAGCGGGAGAGGGGAGCAGTTCTTC
v_gene: TRBV28; d_gene: -; j_gene: TRBJ2-1; CDR3aa: CASTTPGGWNEQFF; CDR3nt: TGTGCCAGCACCACGCCCGGAGGTTGGAATGAGCAGTTCTTC